The clone carrying this T cell receptor (beta chain) was counted many times. V lost 9 bases and J lost 0; bases outside the gene matches: 10. The CDR3 is made up of 17 amino acids. CDR1 KGHDR and CDR2 SFDVKD come from the germline V gene. The TCR library protocol attached unique molecular identifiers to the individual cDNA molecules. TCRdb processed the 5' RACE reads anew with MiXCR; each CDR3 protein has one entry. The table lists under 85,000 distinct CDR3 sequences, about 12% of them singletons. This entry comes from a study of early T cells in non-severe SARS-CoV-2 infection. This TCR was recovered from an adult who was a healthcare worker with PCR-confirmed SARS-CoV-2 infection or an uninfected control (not recorded which). The donor label of this sample is uncertain. The rearrangement uses TRBV24-1 and TRBJ2-7, with 13 bases lining up with TRBD2. The starting material was whole blood, obtained at baseline. DNA of the CDR3: TGTGCCACCCCGAGGACTAGCGGGAGCCATAGCTCCTACGAGCAGTACTTC. Translated: CATPRTSGSHSSYEQYF.